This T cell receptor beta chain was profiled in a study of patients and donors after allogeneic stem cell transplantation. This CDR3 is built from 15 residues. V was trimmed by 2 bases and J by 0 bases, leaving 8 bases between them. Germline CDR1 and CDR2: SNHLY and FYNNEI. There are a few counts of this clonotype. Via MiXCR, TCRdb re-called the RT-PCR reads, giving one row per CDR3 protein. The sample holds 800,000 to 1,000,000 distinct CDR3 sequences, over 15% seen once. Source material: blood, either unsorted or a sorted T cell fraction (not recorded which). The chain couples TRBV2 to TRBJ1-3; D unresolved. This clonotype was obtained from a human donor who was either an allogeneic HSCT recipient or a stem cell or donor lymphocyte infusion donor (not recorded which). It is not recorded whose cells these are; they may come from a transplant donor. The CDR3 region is CASSEHTYSGNTIYF. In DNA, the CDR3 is TGTGCCAGCAGTGAACACACGTACTCTGGAAACACCATATATTTT. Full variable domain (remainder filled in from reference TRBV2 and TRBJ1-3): EPEVTQTPSHQVTQMGQEVILRCVPISNHLYFYWYRQILGQKVEFLVSFYNNEISEKSEIFDDQFSVERPDGSNFTLKIRSTKLEDSAMYFCASSEHTYSGNTIYFGEGSWLTVV.